This paragraph reports one T cell receptor (beta chain). Its antigen is as yet unknown. These data belong to a study of cytomegalovirus exposure and HLA in healthy donors. Turning to the study itself: Genotyping showed roughly 77% of over 350 donors falling in the Caucasian-associated ancestry cluster. Study findings and constraints: A later analysis reported that several of the most significant clusters appeared to be linked to common viral pathogens, among them Epstein-Barr virus. Indistinguishability led to the exclusion of some V segments, TRBV6-2 and TRBV6-3 included.

The PCR used 60 Vbeta and 13 Jbeta primers. Original processing methods: Some 11 million shared chains were among the about 80 million unique TCR beta chains that a later analysis counted. The repertoire was sequenced with immunoSEQ multiplex PCR; TCRdb's copy has only in-frame clones and lacks some. The DNA gave D and trimming, while V, J and clone size come from that table. The table has under 250,000 clones, about 78% seen once. This CDR3 has 15 residues. Trimming took 5 bases from V and 4 from J, leaving 18 bases between them. In germline, CDR1 is MDHEN, CDR2 SYDVKM. The clonotype was recovered from a male donor in good health and CMV-seronegative. The sample comprised PBMCs. This chain links TRBV28 with TRBJ2-7, with D perhaps TRBD1 (6 bases). The CDR3 reads CASSTTGAAEYEQYF. The CDR3 nucleotides are TGTGCCAGCAGTACGACAGGAGCTGCCGAATACGAGCAGTACTTC.